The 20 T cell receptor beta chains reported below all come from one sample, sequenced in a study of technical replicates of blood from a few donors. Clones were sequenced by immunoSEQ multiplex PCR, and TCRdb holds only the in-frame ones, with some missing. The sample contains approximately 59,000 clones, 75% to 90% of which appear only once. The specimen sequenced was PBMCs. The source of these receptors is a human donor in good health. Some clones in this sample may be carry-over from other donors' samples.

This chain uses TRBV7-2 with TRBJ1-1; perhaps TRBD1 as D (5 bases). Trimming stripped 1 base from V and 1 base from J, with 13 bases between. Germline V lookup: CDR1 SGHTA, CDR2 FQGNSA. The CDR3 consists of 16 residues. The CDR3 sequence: CASSLGQGGGNTEAFF. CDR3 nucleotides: TGTGCCAGCAGCTTAGGGCAGGGCGGGGGGAACACTGAAGCTTTCTTT.

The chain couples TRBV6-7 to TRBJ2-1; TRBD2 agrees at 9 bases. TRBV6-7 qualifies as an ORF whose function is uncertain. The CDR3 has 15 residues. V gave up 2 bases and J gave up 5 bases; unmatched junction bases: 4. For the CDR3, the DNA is TGTGCCAGCAGTTACCGGACTAGCGCCCACAATGAGCAGTTCTTC. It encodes CASSYRTSAHNEQFF.

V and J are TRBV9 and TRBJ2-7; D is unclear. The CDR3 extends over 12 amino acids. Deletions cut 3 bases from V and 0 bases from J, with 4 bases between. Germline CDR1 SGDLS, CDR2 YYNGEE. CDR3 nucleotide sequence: TGTGCCAGCAGCGGTAGCTCCTACGAGCAGTACTTC. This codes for CASSGSSYEQYF.

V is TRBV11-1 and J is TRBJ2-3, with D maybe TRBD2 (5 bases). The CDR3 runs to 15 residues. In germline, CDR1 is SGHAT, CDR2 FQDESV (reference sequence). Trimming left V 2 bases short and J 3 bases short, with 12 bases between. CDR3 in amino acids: CASSLMTGETDTQYF. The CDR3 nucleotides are TGTGCCAGCAGCTTAATGACCGGGGAGACAGATACGCAGTATTTT.

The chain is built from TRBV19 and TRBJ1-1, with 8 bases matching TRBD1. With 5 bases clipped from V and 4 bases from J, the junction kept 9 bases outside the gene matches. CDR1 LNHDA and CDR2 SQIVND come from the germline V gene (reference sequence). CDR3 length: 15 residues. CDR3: CASSERQGLGTEAFF. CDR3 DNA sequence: TGTGCCAGTAGTGAAAGACAGGGGCTGGGCACTGAAGCTTTCTTT. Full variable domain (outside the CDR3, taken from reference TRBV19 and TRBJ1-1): DGGITQSPKYLFRKEGQNVTLSCEQNLNHDAMYWYRQDPGQGLRLIYYSQIVNDFQKGDIAEGYSVSREKKESFPLTVTSAQKNPTAFYLCASSERQGLGTEAFFGQGTRLTVV.

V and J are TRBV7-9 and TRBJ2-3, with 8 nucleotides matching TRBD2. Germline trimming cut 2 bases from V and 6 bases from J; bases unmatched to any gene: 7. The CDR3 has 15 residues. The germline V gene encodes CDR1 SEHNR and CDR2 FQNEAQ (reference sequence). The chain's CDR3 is CASSLLGGGRDTQYF. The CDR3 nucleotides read TGTGCCAGCAGCTTACTCGGCGGGGGGCGGGATACGCAGTATTTT.

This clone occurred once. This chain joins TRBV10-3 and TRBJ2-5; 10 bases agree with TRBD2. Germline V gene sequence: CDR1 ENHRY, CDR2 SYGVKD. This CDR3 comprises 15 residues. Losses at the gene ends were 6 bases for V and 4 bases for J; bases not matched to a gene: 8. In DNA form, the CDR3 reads TGTGCCATCAGGCCAGCGGGAGGGGATAGAGAGACCCAGTACTTC. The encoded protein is CAIRPAGGDRETQYF.

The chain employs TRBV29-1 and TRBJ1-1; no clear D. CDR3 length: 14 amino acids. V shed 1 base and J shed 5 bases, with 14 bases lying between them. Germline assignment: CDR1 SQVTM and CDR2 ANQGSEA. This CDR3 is CSVEARGGHTEAFF. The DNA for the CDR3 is TGCAGCGTTGAAGCCCGGGGAGGTCATACTGAAGCTTTCTTT.

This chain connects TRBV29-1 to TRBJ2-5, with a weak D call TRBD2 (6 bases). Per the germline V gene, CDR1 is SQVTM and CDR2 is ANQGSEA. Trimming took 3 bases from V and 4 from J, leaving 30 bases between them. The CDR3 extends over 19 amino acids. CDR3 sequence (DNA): TGCAGCGTTGACGGGGTGGCTAGCGACCGAGGGAACTTTGTAGAGACCCAGTACTTC. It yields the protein CSVDGVASDRGNFVETQYF.

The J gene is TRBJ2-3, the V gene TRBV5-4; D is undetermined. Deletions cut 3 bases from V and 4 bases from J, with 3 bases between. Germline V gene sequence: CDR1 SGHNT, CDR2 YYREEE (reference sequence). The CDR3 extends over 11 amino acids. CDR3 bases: TGTGCCAGCAGCTCGTCAGATACGCAGTATTTT. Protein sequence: CASSSSDTQYF.

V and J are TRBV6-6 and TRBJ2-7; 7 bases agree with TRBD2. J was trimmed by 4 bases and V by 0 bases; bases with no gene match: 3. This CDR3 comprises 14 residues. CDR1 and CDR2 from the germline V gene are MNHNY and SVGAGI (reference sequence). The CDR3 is CASSYSASGYEQYF. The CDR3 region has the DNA TGTGCCAGCAGTTACTCTGCTAGCGGTTACGAGCAGTACTTC.

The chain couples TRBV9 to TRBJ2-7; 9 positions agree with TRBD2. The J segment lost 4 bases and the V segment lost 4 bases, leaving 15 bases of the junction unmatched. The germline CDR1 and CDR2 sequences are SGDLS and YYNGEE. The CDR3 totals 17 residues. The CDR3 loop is CASSPHTMREGSYEQYF. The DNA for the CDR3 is TGTGCCAGCAGCCCACATACCATGCGGGAGGGTAGTTACGAGCAGTACTTC.

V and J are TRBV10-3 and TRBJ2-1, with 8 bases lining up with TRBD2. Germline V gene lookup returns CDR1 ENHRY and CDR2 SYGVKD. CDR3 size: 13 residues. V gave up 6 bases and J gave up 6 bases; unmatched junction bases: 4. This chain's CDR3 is CAIRTSEGNEQFF. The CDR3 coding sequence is TGTGCCATCAGGACTAGCGAAGGCAATGAGCAGTTCTTC.

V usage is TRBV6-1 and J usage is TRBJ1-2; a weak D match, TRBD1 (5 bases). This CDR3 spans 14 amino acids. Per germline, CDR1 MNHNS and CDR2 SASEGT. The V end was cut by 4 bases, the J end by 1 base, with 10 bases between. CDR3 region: CASSVADSNYGYTF. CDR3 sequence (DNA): TGTGCCAGCAGTGTGGCCGACAGTAACTATGGCTACACCTTC.

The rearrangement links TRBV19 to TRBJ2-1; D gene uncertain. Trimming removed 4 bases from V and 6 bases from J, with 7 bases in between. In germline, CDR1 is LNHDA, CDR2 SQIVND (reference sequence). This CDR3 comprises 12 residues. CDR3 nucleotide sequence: TGTGCCAGTAGTACCGTCGGCAATGAGCAGTTCTTC. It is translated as CASSTVGNEQFF.

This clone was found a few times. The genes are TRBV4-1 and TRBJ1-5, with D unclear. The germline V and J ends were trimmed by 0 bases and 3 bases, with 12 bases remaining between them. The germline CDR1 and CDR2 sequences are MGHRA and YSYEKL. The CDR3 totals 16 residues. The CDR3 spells CASSQEGGRINQPQHF. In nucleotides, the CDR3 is TGCGCCAGCAGCCAAGAGGGAGGCAGGATCAATCAGCCCCAGCATTTT.

The CDR3 loop is CSVDATIGRAKTQYF. CDR3 bases: TGCAGCGTTGACGCCACTATCGGGAGGGCGAAGACCCAGTACTTC. This chain connects TRBV29-1 to TRBJ2-5, with 8 bases aligning to TRBD2. The germline CDR1 and CDR2 sequences are SQVTM and ANQGSEA. J was trimmed by 6 bases and V by 3 bases; bases with no gene match: 12. The CDR3 contains 15 residues.

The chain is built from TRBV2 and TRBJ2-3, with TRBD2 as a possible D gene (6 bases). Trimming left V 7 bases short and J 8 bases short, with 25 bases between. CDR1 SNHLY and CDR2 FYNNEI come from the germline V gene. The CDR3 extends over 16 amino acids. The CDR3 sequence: CASKTLGRPKMGTQYF. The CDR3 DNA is TGTGCCAGCAAAACTCTGGGGAGGCCGAAGATGGGTACGCAGTATTTT.

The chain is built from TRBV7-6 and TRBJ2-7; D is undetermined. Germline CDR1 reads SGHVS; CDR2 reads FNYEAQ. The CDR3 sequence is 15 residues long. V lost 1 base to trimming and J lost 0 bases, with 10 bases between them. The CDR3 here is CASSLGQPSSYEQYF. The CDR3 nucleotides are TGTGCCAGCAGCTTAGGTCAACCGAGCTCCTACGAGCAGTACTTC.

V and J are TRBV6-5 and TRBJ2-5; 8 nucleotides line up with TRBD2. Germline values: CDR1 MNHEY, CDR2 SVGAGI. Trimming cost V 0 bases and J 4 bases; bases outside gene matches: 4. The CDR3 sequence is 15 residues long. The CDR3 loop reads CASSYSRTSLETQYF. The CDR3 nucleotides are TGTGCCAGCAGTTACTCTAGGACTAGCTTAGAGACCCAGTACTTC.